This T cell receptor (beta chain) came from a study of T cell clonotyping in hematopoietic cell transplantation (dated by TCRdb to about 2021). As for the study more broadly: In the study, 150 or so blood samples were gathered from roughly 40 consecutive transplant recipients and their related donors. Recruitment of patients ran from late 2015 to early 2017, and follow-up continued until late 2020 or until death. What the authors observed across the whole study: A decrease in recipient TCR diversity was observed after transplant, and a progressive increase in pathologically expanded clonotypes was seen from day 30 to day 180. The sample size was limited, and because cells were not sorted, the contributions of CD4 and CD8 repertoires could not be separated. Recipient repertoires showed only a small fraction of overlap with donor repertoires, and over 95% appeared de novo at the given depth. Broader TCR repertoire diversity after transplant was predicted by Inverse Simpson Index values from donors and from recipients before transplant.

What this sample's time point label stands for: 180 days after allo-HCT. Recipient blood was collected about 28 days before transplant and at days 30, 100 and 180 after transplant. Using Nuclei Lysis Solution, genomic DNA was extracted from unfractionated peripheral blood mononuclear cells that were either fresh or cryopreserved. Concerning this clone itself: There is no known antigen for this receptor. Base qualities are not recorded, but no much larger clone differs from it by a single base.

From a lookup of the germline V gene (reference sequence), CDR1 and CDR2 are LNHDA and SQIVND. V and J lose 5 bases and 1 base, and a span of 9 bases separates them. Its CDR3 holds 14 amino acids, cysteine through phenylalanine. Here the CDR3 DNA is all that survives: 42 bases in frame from base 1. With the immunoSEQ assay, which is a bias-controlled multiplex PCR relying on V- and J-specific primers, TCR beta CDR3 regions were amplified from genomic DNA. A second PCR step added a proprietary barcode and Illumina adapter sequences to the CDR3 amplicons. An Illumina MiSeq instrument was used for sequencing of the CDR3 libraries. Per the original workflow: immunoSEQ Analyzer 3.0 was used for export and quality control, with R Bioconductor and Immunarch used for downstream analyses. Only productive rearrangements in the normalized downsampled data set were used to calculate repertoire metrics. Clonotypes larger than 5 templates in the normalized cohort were defined as pathologically expanded. The Inverse Simpson Index was used to measure repertoire diversity. The non-normalized data set was used for CMV-specificity analyses so that all clonotypes could be captured. TCRdb stores this immuneACCESS table with in-frame sequences only. Part of the clones is absent; in the studies checked, under half of the shortfall reflects unresolved V genes, and no reason is known for the rest. V, J and clone size were drawn from that table, and D and trimming were deduced from the DNA. This sample holds almost 5,000 clones; 94% were observed only once. The ten largest clones add up to less than 7% of the sample.

The sequence was collected from a male patient aged 55-69 years who had an allogeneic stem cell transplant from a related donor, so the T cells may come from the graft donor. Some clones in this sample may be carry-over from other donors' samples. Here the chain combines TRBV19 and TRBJ1-5; tentative D gene TRBD1, with 5 bases matching. The material was PBMCs, obtained 180 days after allogeneic stem cell transplant. CDR3 reads: CASSPTVSNQPQHF. The nucleotide sequence is TGTGCCAGTAGTCCGACAGTCAGCAATCAGCCCCAGCATTTT.